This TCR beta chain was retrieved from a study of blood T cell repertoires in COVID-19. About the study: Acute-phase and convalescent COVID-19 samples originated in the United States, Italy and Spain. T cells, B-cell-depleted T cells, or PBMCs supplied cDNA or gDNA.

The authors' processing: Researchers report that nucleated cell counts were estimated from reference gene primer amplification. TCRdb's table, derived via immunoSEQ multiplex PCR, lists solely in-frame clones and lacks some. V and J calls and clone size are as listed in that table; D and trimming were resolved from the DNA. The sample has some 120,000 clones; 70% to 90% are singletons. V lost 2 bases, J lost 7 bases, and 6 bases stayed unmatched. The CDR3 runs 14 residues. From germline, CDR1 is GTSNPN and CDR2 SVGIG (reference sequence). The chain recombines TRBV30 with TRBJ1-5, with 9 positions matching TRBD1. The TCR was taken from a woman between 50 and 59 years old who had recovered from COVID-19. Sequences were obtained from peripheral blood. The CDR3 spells CAWSSRTGAQPQHF. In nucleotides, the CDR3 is TGTGCCTGGAGTTCCCGGACAGGGGCCCAGCCCCAGCATTTT.